Shown below are 20 T cell receptor beta chains from a single sample sequenced in a study of shared clonotypes between healthy human individuals. The data were produced by immunoSEQ multiplex PCR, yet TCRdb's version contains in-frame clones alone and is incomplete. The data show 1,500,000 or so clones, 98% seen once. Input material: naive CD4+ T cells sorted from blood. As to subset: CD45RA+ positively selected. The source of these receptors is a man aged 30 to 45 in good health.

This rearrangement joins TRBV19 to TRBJ1-5; the D is unclear. Germline lookup yields CDR1 LNHDA and CDR2 SQIVND (reference sequence). There are 13 residues in the CDR3. With 3 bases removed from V and 4 bases from J, the gap between germline ends came to 7 bases. CDR3 amino acids: CASSIKENQPQHF. The CDR3 DNA is TGTGCCAGTAGTATTAAGGAAAATCAGCCCCAGCATTTT.

The V gene is TRBV28, the J gene TRBJ2-3, with TRBD2 identical over 7 bases. Germline assignment: CDR1 MDHEN and CDR2 SYDVKM. Germline trimming cut 5 bases from V and 2 bases from J; bases unmatched to any gene: 7. CDR3 length: 15 residues. This chain's CDR3 is CASSPRGGNTDTQYF. The CDR3 coding sequence is TGTGCCAGCAGTCCCCGCGGGGGAAACACAGATACGCAGTATTTT.

The chain joins TRBV6-6 to TRBJ2-7; a weak D match, TRBD1 (6 bases). V gave up 6 bases and J gave up 5 bases, with 20 bases separating them. Germline V gene lookup returns CDR1 MNHNY and CDR2 SVGAGI (reference sequence). The CDR3 contains 15 residues. The CDR3 reads CASSSVGQNWDEQYF. In nucleotides, the CDR3 is TGTGCCAGCAGCTCCGTTGGACAGAATTGGGACGAGCAGTACTTC.

This chain uses TRBV10-2 with TRBJ1-5; D gene ambiguous. CDR1 WSHSY and CDR2 SAAADI come from the germline V gene. The CDR3 consists of 13 residues. V was pared by 6 bases and J by 6 bases, with 12 bases between. CDR3 protein: CASRFRPGQPQHF. CDR3 in DNA: TGCGCCAGCAGGTTTCGGCCCGGTCAGCCCCAGCATTTT.

As concerns this clone: The sample has other DNA sequences that encode this CDR3 too. The chain carries TRBV29-1 and TRBJ2-3, with TRBD1 identical over 7 bases. Germline values: CDR1 SQVTM, CDR2 ANQGSEA. Trimming took 5 bases from V and 0 from J; bases not matched to a gene: 2. The length of the CDR3 is 13 residues. The CDR3 bases are TGCAGCGTTAGACAGGGTAGCACAGATACGCAGTATTTT. This codes for CSVRQGSTDTQYF.

The chain is built from TRBV14 and TRBJ2-1; 9 nucleotides agree with TRBD1. Unmatched junction bases numbered 9, after V lost 3 bases and J lost 0 bases. Germline V gene data show CDR1 as SGHDN and CDR2 as FVKESK. This CDR3 spans 18 amino acids. The CDR3 region has the DNA TGTGCCAGCAGCCACCCGGCGGGACAGGGAGGCTCCTACAATGAGCAGTTCTTC. This translates into CASSHPAGQGGSYNEQFF.

This rearrangement joins TRBV5-1 to TRBJ2-1, with 7 bases lining up with TRBD2. Germline assignment: CDR1 SGHRS and CDR2 YFSETQ. The CDR3 totals 16 residues. The ends lost 0 bases at V and 7 bases at J; junction bases unmatched: 10. The CDR3 sequence: CASSLGMAGVTNEQFF. CDR3 DNA sequence: TGCGCCAGCAGCTTGGGGATGGCGGGAGTGACGAATGAGCAGTTCTTC.

The V gene is TRBV18, the J gene TRBJ2-5; D uncertain. The V gene lost 2 bases and the J gene lost 4 bases, with 14 bases spanning the gap. The CDR3 sequence is 15 residues long. CDR1 and CDR2 (germline): KGHSH, LQKENI. CDR3: CASSPTTGSRETQYF. In DNA, the CDR3 is TGTGCCAGCTCACCAACGACCGGATCGAGAGAGACCCAGTACTTC. The full variable domain, in which reference TRBV18 and TRBJ2-5 provide the parts outside the CDR3, is NAGVMQNPRHLVRRRGQEARLRCSPMKGHSHVYWYRQLPEEGLKFMVYLQKENIIDESGMPKERFSAEFPKEGPSILRIQQVVRGDSAAYFCASSPTTGSRETQYFGPGTRLLVL.

CDR3 region: CASSKGGYAYNEQFF. CDR3 nucleotide sequence: TGTGCCAGCAGCAAAGGGGGCTACGCCTACAATGAGCAGTTCTTC. The chain uses TRBV5-4 and TRBJ2-1; 7 bases agree with TRBD1. CDR3 length: 15 amino acids. CDR1 and CDR2 from the germline V gene are SGHNT and YYREEE (reference sequence). The V gene end was trimmed by 4 bases and the J gene end by 2 bases; junction bases not matched to a gene: 6.

As DNA, the CDR3 is TGTGCCACGACAGGGTGGTTTCCTGGGACTGAAGCTTTCTTT. Its translation is CATTGWFPGTEAFF. The chain couples TRBV6-5 to TRBJ1-1, with TRBD1 matching 7 bases. V lost 10 bases and J lost 5; bases outside the gene matches: 13. Germline V lookup: CDR1 MNHEY, CDR2 SVGAGI. The CDR3 extends over 14 amino acids.

This clone was counted once. The gene calls are TRBV5-4 and TRBJ2-1; 14 bases agree with TRBD2. Germline CDR1 reads SGHNT; CDR2 reads YYREEE (reference sequence). The CDR3 loop spans 16 amino acids. V dropped 3 bases and J dropped 5; count of bases not matched to a gene: 4. This chain's CDR3 is CASSSMTSGRDNEQFF. As DNA, the CDR3 is TGTGCCAGCAGCTCGATGACTAGCGGGAGGGACAATGAGCAGTTCTTC.

V is TRBV28 and J is TRBJ1-5; the D gene is possibly TRBD1 (6 bases). The germline gives CDR1 MDHEN, CDR2 SYDVKM. CDR3 size: 15 residues. Deletions cut 2 bases from V and 7 bases from J, with 15 bases between. The DNA for the CDR3 is TGTGCCAGCAGTTTAGGGGGGCTGGTACCCCAGCCCCAGCATTTT. Translating gives CASSLGGLVPQPQHF.

This clone showed up just a few times. The same CDR3 is also encoded by other DNA sequences in this sample. The genes are TRBV2 and TRBJ1-2; no reliable D call. Germline-derived CDR1 and CDR2 are SNHLY and FYNNEI. V gave up 3 bases and J gave up 4 bases, with 6 bases separating them. This CDR3 comprises 12 residues. Written as DNA, the CDR3 is TGTGCCAGCAGTGAGGGTTCCTATGGCTACACCTTC. Translation gives CASSEGSYGYTF.

As concerns this clone: The sample holds other DNA sequences that translate to the same CDR3. The chain recombines TRBV30 with TRBJ2-7; tentatively, D is TRBD2 (6 bases). CDR3 size: 12 residues. Per germline, CDR1 GTSNPN and CDR2 SVGIG (reference sequence). Between the trimmed V and J ends, which lost 2 bases and 3 bases, there was a span of 8 bases. CDR3 bases: TGTGCCTGGAGTACGGGAGTCTACGAGCAGTACTTC. Translated, it gives CAWSTGVYEQYF.

Concerning this clone: One end of the junction does not line up with germline, which may come from a read error. The chain has TRBV7-2 and TRBJ2-3; D is perhaps TRBD1 (5 bases). Germline V gene sequence: CDR1 SGHTA, CDR2 FQGNSA. CDR3 length: 15 residues. In DNA form, the CDR3 reads TGTGTCAGCAGCCGCCCAGGGATCTTCACAGATACGCAGTATTTT. Its translation is CVSSRPGIFTDTQYF.

This rearrangement joins TRBV7-7 to TRBJ2-5; tentative D call: TRBD2 (6 bases). The germline V and J ends were trimmed by 5 bases and 5 bases, with 15 bases remaining between them. The CDR3 consists of 14 residues. The germline V gene has CDR1 SSHAT and CDR2 FNYEAQ (reference sequence). The CDR3: CASSPVGTGETQYF. CDR3 nucleotides: TGTGCCAGCAGCCCCGTGGGGACTGGGGAGACCCAGTACTTC. Using reference TRBV7-7 and TRBJ2-5 for the parts outside the CDR3, the full variable domain is GAGVSQSPRYKVTKRGQDVTLRCDPISSHATLYWYQQALGQGPEFLTYFNYEAQPDKSGLPSDRFSAERPEGSISTLTIQRTEQRDSAMYRCASSPVGTGETQYFGPGTRLLVL.

This sequence joins TRBV7-7 and TRBJ2-7; TRBD2 aligns across 10 bases. The CDR3 runs 18 residues. After removal of 3 bases from V and 4 bases from J, the junction contained 15 bases not matched to a gene. CDR1 and CDR2 from the germline V gene are SSHAT and FNYEAQ (reference sequence). The CDR3, as DNA: TGTGCCAGCAGCTTCGATCAAATCCTAGCGGGAGTTGGATACGAGCAGTACTTC. It encodes CASSFDQILAGVGYEQYF. Full variable domain (rest looked up from reference TRBV7-7 and TRBJ2-7): GAGVSQSPRYKVTKRGQDVTLRCDPISSHATLYWYQQALGQGPEFLTYFNYEAQPDKSGLPSDRFSAERPEGSISTLTIQRTEQRDSAMYRCASSFDQILAGVGYEQYFGPGTRLTVT.

The chain links TRBV28 to TRBJ2-7; weak D call: TRBD1 (6 bases). The V end was cut by 3 bases, the J end by 6 bases, with 15 bases between. Germline V CDR1 and CDR2: MDHEN, SYDVKM. This CDR3 spans 14 amino acids. Here the CDR3 reads CASSLDGTRGEQYF. Written as DNA, the CDR3 is TGTGCCAGCAGTTTGGACGGCACCAGGGGCGAGCAGTACTTC.

This clone appeared a single time. The DNA for the CDR3 is TGTGCCAGCAGGCCGGGACCGGGACAGGGGGGATCCGAGCAGTACTTC. It yields the protein CASRPGPGQGGSEQYF. The chain links TRBV9 to TRBJ2-7; 11 nucleotides agree with TRBD1. The CDR3 is 16 amino acids. Germline V gene sequence: CDR1 SGDLS, CDR2 YYNGEE. After removal of 5 bases from V and 6 bases from J, the junction contained 13 bases not matched to a gene.

This chain joins TRBV18 and TRBJ1-1; D gene uncertain. Germline V gene sequence: CDR1 KGHSH, CDR2 LQKENI. There are 14 residues in the CDR3. V was clipped by 3 bases and J by 4 bases, with 12 bases between them. The CDR3 region is CASSPPLVGTEAFF. The CDR3 nucleotides are TGTGCCAGCTCACCTCCCTTGGTGGGCACTGAAGCTTTCTTT.